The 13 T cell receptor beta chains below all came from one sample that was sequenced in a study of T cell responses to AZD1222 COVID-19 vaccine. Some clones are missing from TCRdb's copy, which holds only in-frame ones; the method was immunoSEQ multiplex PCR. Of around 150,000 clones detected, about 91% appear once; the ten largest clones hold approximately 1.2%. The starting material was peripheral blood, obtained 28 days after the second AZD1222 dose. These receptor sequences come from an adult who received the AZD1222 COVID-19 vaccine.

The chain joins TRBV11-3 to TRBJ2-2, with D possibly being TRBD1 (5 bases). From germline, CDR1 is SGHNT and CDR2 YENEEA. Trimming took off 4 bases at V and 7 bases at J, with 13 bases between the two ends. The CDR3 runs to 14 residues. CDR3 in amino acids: CASSYISGRGELFF. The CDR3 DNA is TGTGCCAGCAGCTACATCTCAGGGCGCGGGGAGCTGTTTTTT.

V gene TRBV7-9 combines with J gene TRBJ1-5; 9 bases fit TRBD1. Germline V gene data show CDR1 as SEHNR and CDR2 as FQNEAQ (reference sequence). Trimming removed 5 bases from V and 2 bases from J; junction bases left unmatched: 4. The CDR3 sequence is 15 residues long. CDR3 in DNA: TGTGCCAGCAGCAGGGACAGGGAAGGCAATCAGCCCCAGCATTTT. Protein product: CASSRDREGNQPQHF.

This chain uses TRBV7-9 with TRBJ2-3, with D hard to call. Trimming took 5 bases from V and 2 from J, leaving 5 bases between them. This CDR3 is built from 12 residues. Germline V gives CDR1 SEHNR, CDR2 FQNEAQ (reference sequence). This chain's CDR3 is CASSLLTDTQYF. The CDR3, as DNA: TGTGCCAGCAGCCTCCTCACAGATACGCAGTATTTT.

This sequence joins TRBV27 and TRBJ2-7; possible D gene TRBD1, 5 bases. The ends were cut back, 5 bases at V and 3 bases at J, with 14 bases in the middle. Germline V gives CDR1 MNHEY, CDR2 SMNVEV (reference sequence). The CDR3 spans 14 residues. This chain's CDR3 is CASSSSSGHYEQYF. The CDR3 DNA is TGTGCCAGCAGTAGTTCGTCTGGACACTACGAGCAGTACTTC.

The CDR3: CASSPYLDGIANTGELFF. The DNA for the CDR3 is TGTGCCAGCAGCCCTTACTTGGACGGAATCGCGAACACCGGGGAGCTGTTTTTT. This sequence joins TRBV11-2 and TRBJ2-2; D gene ambiguous. Germline values: CDR1 SGHAT, CDR2 FQNNGV. CDR3 size: 18 residues. Trimming pared 5 bases from V and 0 bases from J, leaving 19 bases between.

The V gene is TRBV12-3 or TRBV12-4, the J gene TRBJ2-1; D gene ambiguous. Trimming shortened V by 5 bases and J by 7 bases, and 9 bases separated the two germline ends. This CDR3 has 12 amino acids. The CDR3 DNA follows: TGTGCCAGCAGTCCCCAGTGGAATGAGCAGTTCTTC. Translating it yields CASSPQWNEQFF.

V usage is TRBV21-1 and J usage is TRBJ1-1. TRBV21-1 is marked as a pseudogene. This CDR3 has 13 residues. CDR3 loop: CASSAGSSNEAFF. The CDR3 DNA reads TGTGCCAGCAGCGCAGGGAGTTCGAATGAAGCTTTCTTT.

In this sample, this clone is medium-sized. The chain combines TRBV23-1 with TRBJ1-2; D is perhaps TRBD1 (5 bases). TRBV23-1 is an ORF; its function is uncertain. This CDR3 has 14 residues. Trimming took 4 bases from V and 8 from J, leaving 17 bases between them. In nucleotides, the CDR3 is TGCGCCAGCAGTCTCCCCGGGGGGGAGGAAGGCTACACCTTC. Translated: CASSLPGGEEGYTF.

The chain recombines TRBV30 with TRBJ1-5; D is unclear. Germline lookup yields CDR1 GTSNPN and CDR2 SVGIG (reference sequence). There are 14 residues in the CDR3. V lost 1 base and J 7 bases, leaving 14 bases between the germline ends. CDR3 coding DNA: TGTGCCTGGAGTGGGTCCCGGCAAGGACAGCCCCAGCATTTT. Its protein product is CAWSGSRQGQPQHF.

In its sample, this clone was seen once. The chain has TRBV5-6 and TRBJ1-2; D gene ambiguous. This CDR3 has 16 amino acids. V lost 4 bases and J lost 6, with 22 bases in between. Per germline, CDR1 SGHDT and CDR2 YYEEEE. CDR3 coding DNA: TGTGCCAGCAGCCAGATCTACCTCGAGGAGGGAAATGGCTACACCTTC. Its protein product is CASSQIYLEEGNGYTF.

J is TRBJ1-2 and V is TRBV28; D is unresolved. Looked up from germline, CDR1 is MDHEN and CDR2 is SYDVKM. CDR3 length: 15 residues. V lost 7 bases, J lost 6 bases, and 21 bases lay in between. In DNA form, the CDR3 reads TGTGCCAGCACCCACCCCCTAACCAAAGGTGATGGCTACACCTTC. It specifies CASTHPLTKGDGYTF.

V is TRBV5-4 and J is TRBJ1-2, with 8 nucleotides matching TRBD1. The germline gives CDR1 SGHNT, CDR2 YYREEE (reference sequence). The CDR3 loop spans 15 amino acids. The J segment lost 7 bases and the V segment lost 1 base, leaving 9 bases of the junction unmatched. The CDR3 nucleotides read TGTGCCAGCAGCTTGCGCCTACAGGGGGATAGTGGCTACACCTTC. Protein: CASSLRLQGDSGYTF.

CDR3 sequence: CASSFSAGSTGELFF. As DNA, the CDR3 is TGCGCCAGCAGCTTTTCGGCGGGGTCCACCGGGGAGCTGTTTTTT. The chain is built from TRBV5-1 and TRBJ2-2; tentative D call: TRBD2 (6 bases). The germline CDR1 and CDR2 sequences are SGHRS and YFSETQ. V lost 2 bases, J lost 4 bases, and 12 bases lay in between. The CDR3 contains 15 residues. The variable domain in full, completed from reference TRBV5-1 and TRBJ2-2, reads KAGVTQTPRYLIKTRGQQVTLSCSPISGHRSVSWYQQTPGQGLQFLFEYFSETQRNKGNFPGRFSGRQFSNSRSEMNVSTLELGDSALYLCASSFSAGSTGELFFGEGSRLTVL.